These 4 T cell receptor beta chains came from one sample sequenced in a study of blood T cell repertoires in COVID-19 (dated by TCRdb to the early 2020s). Libraries were made using the immunoSEQ multiplex PCR assay. In TCRdb, the immuneACCESS table is reduced to in-frame sequences with V and J assigned. These tables do not hold every clone; where another copy was compared, an unresolved V gene accounts for under half, and the others remain unexplained. The sample contains about 81,000 clones, 89% of them found a single time. Clones ranked in the top ten supply around 12% of the sample. Sample: peripheral blood. The receptors were gathered from a man between 65 and 85 years old with active or convalescent COVID-19.

The chain joins TRBV4-2 to TRBJ2-2, with D tentatively TRBD1 (6 bases). Germline CDR1 LGHNA, CDR2 YNFKEQ. The CDR3 length is 16 residues. V was trimmed by 1 base and J by 2 bases, leaving 11 bases between them. DNA for the CDR3: TGTGCCAGCAGCCAAGCTCCAGGGGACAACACCGGGGAGCTGTTTTTT. It translates to CASSQAPGDNTGELFF.

This chain connects TRBV10-3 to TRBJ1-5; weak D call: TRBD1 (5 bases). The V end lost 0 bases, the J end lost 6 bases, and 15 bases lay between the germline ends. Germline assignment: CDR1 ENHRY and CDR2 SYGVKD. This CDR3 region has 16 residues. For the CDR3, the DNA is TGTGCCATCAGTGAGTCGACAAAGGGGCTCGGTCAGCCCCAGCATTTT. Translated, it gives CAISESTKGLGQPQHF.

The chain has TRBV5-1 and TRBJ2-2; D may be TRBD2 (5 bases). Germline loops: CDR1 SGHRS, CDR2 YFSETQ. Between the trimmed V and J ends, which lost 4 bases and 3 bases, there was a span of 10 bases. The CDR3 contains 14 residues. The CDR3 loop reads CASSRIGDTGELFF. As DNA, the CDR3 is TGCGCCAGCAGCCGTATCGGGGACACCGGGGAGCTGTTTTTT.

The chain employs TRBV3-1 (or the pseudogene TRBV3-2) and TRBJ1-5, with D maybe TRBD1 (6 bases). The CDR3 is 14 amino acids. CDR1 and CDR2 from the germline V gene are LGHDT and YNNKEL (reference sequence). Trimming took 4 bases from V and 7 from J, leaving 14 bases between them. CDR3 region: CASSPYHRAQPQHF. CDR3 coding DNA: TGTGCCAGCAGCCCTTATCACAGGGCGCAGCCCCAGCATTTT.